What follows is one T cell receptor (beta chain) and its context. Its antigen is not known. J was trimmed by 7 bases and V by 2 bases; bases with no gene match: 4. Per the germline V gene, CDR1 is MNHNS and CDR2 is SASEGT. The CDR3 sequence is 13 residues long. Researchers amplified the TCR beta CDR3 regions from RNA transcripts. With the HTBI primer set, the TCR CDR3 went through a first round of RT-PCR. MiXCR, run by TCRdb on the multiplex PCR reads, gives a single entry per CDR3 protein. Of hundreds of thousands of distinct CDR3 sequences detected, around 25% appear once; the ten largest clones hold around 79%. Hyperthyroidism of Graves' type that showed no ophthalmopathy progression within 18 months was stable. Hyperthyroidism in the patients, aged 18 to 65, was newly diagnosed and under 2 months in duration. This entry is derived from a study of T cells in Graves' hyperthyroidism and ophthalmopathy.

Whole-study findings and limits: Ophthalmopathy prediction by the model preceded onset by a median about 6 months.

Sequencing was performed on blood. The receptor's source is a man aged 50 to 60 with Graves' hyperthyroidism. The chain joins TRBV6-1 to TRBJ1-2, with TRBD1 matching 7 bases. The CDR3 loop is CASSEQGGAGYTF. CDR3 DNA sequence: TGTGCCAGCAGTGAACAGGGGGGTGCTGGCTACACCTTC.